This T cell receptor (beta chain) was obtained from a study of CD8 T cells in Susac syndrome. TEMRA cells underwent FACS enrichment and CD8+ and CD4+ T cells underwent negative isolation. A quantity of roughly 0.5 to 1 ug RNA underwent reverse transcription using random hexamers. Amplification of TCR beta CDR3 was carried out by immunoSEQ multiplex PCR, which covered 54 Vbeta and 13 Jbeta segments. TCRdb ran MiXCR on the immunoSEQ multiplex PCR reads and lists one entry per CDR3 protein. The table includes approximately 54,000 distinct CDR3 sequences, about 95% detected once. Germline V gene sequence: CDR1 SGDLS, CDR2 YYNGEE. The V and J ends lost 4 bases and 6 bases respectively, with 10 bases between them. The CDR3 consists of 12 residues.

The source material was CD8+ T cells from PBMCs. This chain connects TRBV9 to TRBJ1-2; D unresolved. This TCR came from a human donor with Susac syndrome. The CDR3 sequence: CASSSYTDGYTF. The CDR3 DNA reads TGTGCCAGCAGCTCGTACACCGATGGCTACACCTTC.